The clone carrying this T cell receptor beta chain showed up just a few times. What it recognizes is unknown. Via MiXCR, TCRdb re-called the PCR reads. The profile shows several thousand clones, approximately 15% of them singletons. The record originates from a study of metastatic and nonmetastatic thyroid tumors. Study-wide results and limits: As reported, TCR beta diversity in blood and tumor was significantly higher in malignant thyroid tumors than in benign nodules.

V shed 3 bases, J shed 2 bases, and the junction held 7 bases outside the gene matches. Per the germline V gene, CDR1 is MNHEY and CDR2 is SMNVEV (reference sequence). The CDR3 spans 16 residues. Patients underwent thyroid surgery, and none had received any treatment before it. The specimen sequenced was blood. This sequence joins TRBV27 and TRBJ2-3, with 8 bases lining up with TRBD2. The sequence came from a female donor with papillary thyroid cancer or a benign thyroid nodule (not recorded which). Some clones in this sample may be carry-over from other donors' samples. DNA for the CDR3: TGTGCCAGCAGTTTGACCTTAGCGGGGACCACAGATACGCAGTATTTT. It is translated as CASSLTLAGTTDTQYF.